This entry concerns a single TCR beta chain. Other nucleotide sequences from this sample produce the same CDR3. This sample is part of a study of blood T cell repertoires in COVID-19. Authors' data handling: The authors estimated nucleated cell counts from reference gene primer amplification. The table came from immunoSEQ multiplex PCR; TCRdb's copy has only in-frame clones and leaves some out. That table supplies the V and J calls and clone size; D and trimming were determined from the DNA. The sample yields fewer than 500,000 clones, roughly 88% seen once. The CDR3 sequence is 14 residues long. Germline assignment: CDR1 SGHRS and CDR2 YFSETQ. The V end was cut by 1 base, the J end by 2 bases, with 9 bases between.

Material: peripheral blood. This TCR was recovered from a woman under 40 with active or convalescent COVID-19. The chain couples TRBV5-1 to TRBJ1-2, with TRBD1 as a possible D gene (6 bases). As DNA, the CDR3 is TGCGCCAGCAGCTTGAGGACAGCGAACTATGGCTACACCTTC. It encodes CASSLRTANYGYTF.